This T cell receptor beta chain was captured in a study of technical replicates of blood from a handful of donors. From germline, CDR1 is GTSNPN and CDR2 SVGIG (reference sequence). The CDR3 runs to 11 residues. The V end was cut by 5 bases, the J end by 4 bases, with 9 bases between. Produced via immunoSEQ multiplex PCR; TCRdb's table is partial and in-frame only. The data contain approximately 85,000 clones, around 94% of them singletons. This chain joins TRBV30 and TRBJ2-7, with no clear D. The sample comprised T cells isolated from PBMCs. This sequence originates from a human donor in good health. The CDR3: CAWVEEYEQYF. In DNA, the CDR3 is TGTGCCTGGGTTGAAGAGTACGAGCAGTACTTC.